A selection of T cell receptor beta chains follows, all from one sample in a study of preoperative IRX-2 immunotherapy in early breast cancer. Profiling relied on immunoSEQ multiplex PCR, and the TCRdb table lists in-frame clones only, not all of them. The data hold about 98,000 clones, with roughly 88% observed a single time. The sequenced sample was tumor tissue, obtained after IRX-2 immunotherapy. The receptors were gathered from a human donor with breast cancer. Both conserved end residues are part of each CDR3. D genes are given only for firm matches. The size entry is marked missing in some rows and otherwise reads once, few, many or a size class.

clone size	CDR3 length	J gene	D gene	V gene	CDR3 protein	CDR3 DNA
few	16	TRBJ1-5	NA	TRBV10-2	CASSESDLNSNQPLHF	TGCGCCAGCAGTGAGTCCGATTTAAATAGCAATCAGCCCCTGCATTTT
once	13	TRBJ1-6	NA	TRBV23-1	CASSLDSYSPLHF	TGCGCCAGCAGCTTGGATAGCTATTCACCCCTCCACTTT
NA	16	TRBJ2-3	TRBD2	TRBV6-8	CASSTQGLAGRHTQYF	TGTGCCAGCAGTACCCAGGGACTAGCGGGTAGGCATACGCAGTATTTT
NA	16	TRBJ1-1	TRBD1	TRBV9	CASSELPGTVNTEAFF	TGTGCCAGCAGCGAACTACCCGGGACAGTGAACACTGAAGCTTTCTTT
NA	15	TRBJ1-5	TRBD1	TRBV28	CASTPPTGANQPQHF	TGTGCCAGCACCCCTCCGACAGGGGCGAATCAGCCCCAGCATTTT
NA	13	TRBJ1-3	NA	TRBV12-5	CASGLSASNTIYF	TGTGCTAGTGGTTTGTCCGCTTCGAACACCATATATTTT
NA	14	TRBJ2-7	NA	TRBV5-1	CASSWEPLNGEQYF	TGCGCCAGCAGCTGGGAGCCTCTCAACGGCGAGCAGTACTTC
NA	16	TRBJ2-1	NA	TRBV6-8	CASSRYLGGSYNEQFF	TGTGCCAGCAGCAGATACTTGGGCGGCTCCTACAATGAGCAGTTCTTC
many	18	TRBJ2-1	TRBD2	TRBV11-3	CASKPPFRLAGTNNEQFF	TGTGCCAGCAAACCTCCATTTCGACTAGCGGGAACCAACAATGAGCAGTTCTTC
NA	12	TRBJ2-3	NA	TRBV28	CASSLGADTQYF	TGTGCCAGCAGTTTAGGGGCAGATACGCAGTATTTT
NA	14	TRBJ1-1	TRBD1	TRBV19	CASSAGQANTEAFF	TGTGCCAGTAGTGCAGGACAGGCGAACACTGAAGCTTTCTTT
NA	13	TRBJ1-1	NA	TRBV25-1	CASSEWVNTEAFF	TGTGCCAGCAGTGAATGGGTGAACACTGAAGCTTTCTTT
NA	13	TRBJ1-1	NA	TRBV28	CASSLPMRAGAFF	TGTGCCAGCAGTCTACCTATGAGGGCCGGGGCTTTCTTT
NA	13	TRBJ2-1	NA	TRBV7-2	CASSLGPLNEQFF	TGTGCCAGCAGCTTAGGTCCCCTCAATGAGCAGTTCTTC
NA	13	TRBJ1-2	NA	TRBV6-8	CASSYRGEYGYTF	TGTGCCAGCAGTTACAGGGGGGAATATGGCTACACCTTC
NA	16	TRBJ2-3	TRBD2	TRBV19	CASSSVGGGVPDTQYF	TGTGCCAGTAGTTCCGTAGGCGGGGGTGTCCCAGATACGCAGTATTTT
NA	13	TRBJ2-7	NA	TRBV6-8	CASSRDGAYEQYF	TGTGCCAGCAGCCGTGACGGAGCCTACGAGCAGTACTTC
NA	14	TRBJ2-7	NA	TRBV29-1	CSVQTTATSYEQYF	TGCAGCGTGCAAACGACCGCTACATCCTACGAGCAGTACTTC
NA	17	TRBJ1-2	TRBD1	TRBV6-8	CASSYTRTPQRQGGYTF	TGTGCCAGCAGTTATACCCGGACGCCACAACGACAGGGAGGCTACACCTTC
NA	12	TRBJ2-7	NA	TRBV6-8	CASTTKTYEQYF	TGTGCCAGTACGACCAAGACCTACGAGCAGTACTTC
NA	14	TRBJ1-2	TRBD1	TRBV11-3	CASSRGGRGLGYTF	TGTGCCAGCAGCCGTGGGGGCAGGGGGCTTGGCTACACCTTC
NA	14	TRBJ2-7	NA	TRBV11-3	CASSTRLGSGEQYF	TGTGCCAGCAGCACGCGACTGGGGAGCGGGGAGCAGTACTTC
NA	17	TRBJ2-1	TRBD2	TRBV11-3	CASSLTSGGVFYNEQFF	TGTGCCAGCAGCTTGACTAGCGGGGGGGTTTTTTACAATGAGCAGTTCTTC
NA	13	TRBJ2-7	NA	TRBV19	CASSIFKDSEQYF	TGTGCCAGTAGTATCTTTAAGGATAGCGAGCAGTACTTC
NA	15	TRBJ2-2	TRBD1	TRBV12-5	CASIARDSYTGELFF	TGTGCCAGCATCGCTCGGGACAGTTACACCGGGGAGCTGTTTTTT
few	17	TRBJ1-1	NA	TRBV11-3	CASSLRRVSPLNTEAFF	TGTGCCAGCAGCCTTAGAAGGGTTAGCCCCCTGAACACTGAAGCTTTCTTT
NA	15	TRBJ1-1	NA	TRBV6-8	CASNPPGNMNTEAFF	TGTGCCAGCAACCCCCCGGGGAACATGAACACTGAAGCTTTCTTT
NA	15	TRBJ2-1	NA	TRBV28	CASSFGGAQDNEQFF	TGTGCCAGCAGTTTTGGAGGGGCGCAGGACAATGAGCAGTTCTTC
NA	15	TRBJ2-1	TRBD1	TRBV11-3	CASSRPGQVYNEQFF	TGTGCCAGCAGCCGGCCGGGACAGGTTTACAATGAGCAGTTCTTC
NA	19	TRBJ2-1	TRBD2	TRBV11-3	CASSPRLAGDKRSYNEQFF	TGTGCCAGCAGCCCGAGGCTAGCGGGAGACAAACGCTCCTACAATGAGCAGTTCTTC
NA	12	TRBJ2-7	NA	TRBV29-1	CSARDLLYEQYF	TGCAGCGCCCGGGACTTACTCTACGAGCAGTACTTC
NA	14	TRBJ2-2	NA	TRBV30	CAWAGQHNTGELFF	TGTGCCTGGGCAGGACAGCACAACACCGGGGAGCTGTTTTTT
NA	12	TRBJ1-5	NA	TRBV19	CATRQGYQPQHF	TGTGCCACCAGGCAGGGGTATCAGCCCCAGCATTTT
NA	18	TRBJ1-2	TRBD1	TRBV19	CASTTIGTGRREGYGYTF	TGTGCCAGTACTACGATCGGGACAGGGCGTAGGGAGGGCTATGGCTACACCTTC